This T cell receptor (beta chain) was documented in a study of blood T cell repertoires in COVID-19. About the study: The origin of the acute and convalescent COVID-19 samples was the United States, Italy and Spain.

Trimming removed 7 bases at V and 8 bases at J, with 9 bases between. The CDR3 extends over 12 amino acids. Categorization into cohorts depended on clinical history that participants reported. Resolution of symptoms, clearance, or two negative PCRs was present in recovered Cohort 3 donors. In the authors' workflow: Reference gene primer amplification yielded estimated nucleated cell counts. Sequenced by immunoSEQ multiplex PCR; TCRdb stores in-frame clones only, minus some. V and J calls and clone size are given by that table; D and trimming were obtained from the DNA. Counted here are 490,000 or so clones, roughly nine tenths occurring once; the ten biggest clones make up just over 8%.

The J gene is TRBJ1-6, the V gene TRBV12-3 or TRBV12-4; maybe TRBD1 (6 bases). Sequences were obtained from PBMCs or T cells enriched from blood (not recorded which). This receptor was obtained from an older woman who had recovered from COVID-19. The CDR3 spells CASNYRDSPLHF. As DNA, the CDR3 is TGTGCCAGCAATTACAGGGATTCACCCCTCCACTTT.